A single sample gave rise to the 18 T cell receptor beta chains below, sequenced in a study of cytomegalovirus exposure and HLA in healthy donors. The study ran its PCR with 60 Vbeta and 13 Jbeta primers. The table came from immunoSEQ multiplex PCR; TCRdb's copy has only in-frame clones and leaves some out. The sample records more than 130,000 clones, around 78% being singletons. The sequencing input was PBMCs. These receptors came from a male donor in good health and CMV-seronegative.

To note about this clone: Germline is not matched at one junction end, which may reflect a read error. The chain has TRBV6-6 and TRBJ1-2; 11 positions agree with TRBD1. Germline V gene sequence: CDR1 MNHNY, CDR2 SVGAGI (reference sequence). The CDR3 spans 16 residues. The CDR3: CASSYSGQGGNYGYPF. CDR3 nucleotides: TGTGCCAGCAGTTACTCGGGACAGGGGGGGAACTATGGCTACCCCTTC.

The rearrangement uses TRBV27 and TRBJ1-2; no reliable D call. Trimming stripped 0 bases from V and 4 bases from J, with 12 bases between. The germline V gene has CDR1 MNHEY and CDR2 SMNVEV (reference sequence). This CDR3 region has 15 residues. In DNA form, the CDR3 reads TGTGCCAGCAGTTTATCAATCCTGGGAGGCTATGGCTACACCTTC. Translating gives CASSLSILGGYGYTF.

This chain joins TRBV7-9 and TRBJ1-2; tentative D call: TRBD1 (5 bases). The ends were cut back, 5 bases at V and 4 bases at J, with 17 bases in the middle. The CDR3 extends over 15 amino acids. Germline lookup yields CDR1 SEHNR and CDR2 FQNEAQ (reference sequence). The CDR3 reads CASSPQGRAAYGYTF. The CDR3 DNA sequence: TGTGCCAGCAGCCCGCAGGGTAGGGCCGCCTATGGCTACACCTTC.

A few counts support this clone. The chain combines TRBV29-1 with TRBJ2-7; no definite D call. The CDR3 runs to 11 residues. V was pared by 4 bases and J by 2 bases, with 6 bases between. Per germline, CDR1 SQVTM and CDR2 ANQGSEA. CDR3 amino acids: CSVGAAYEQYF. CDR3 DNA: TGCAGCGTTGGTGCGGCCTACGAGCAGTACTTC.

V gene TRBV5-4 combines with J gene TRBJ2-3; D ambiguous. Per the germline V gene, CDR1 is SGHNT and CDR2 is YYREEE (reference sequence). Trimming pared 6 bases from V and 4 bases from J, leaving 15 bases between. The CDR3 is 14 amino acids. The CDR3 here is CASIDSTGPDTQYF. The CDR3 DNA follows: TGTGCCAGCATCGACTCGACCGGCCCAGATACGCAGTATTTT.

The chain couples TRBV6-1 to TRBJ2-7; 8 nucleotides agree with TRBD2. CDR1 MNHNS and CDR2 SASEGT come from the germline V gene. Unmatched junction bases numbered 8, after V lost 4 bases and J lost 0 bases. This CDR3 is 16 amino acids long. This CDR3 reads CASSVAGGTISYEQYF. CDR3 DNA: TGTGCCAGCAGTGTTGCGGGAGGCACAATCTCCTACGAGCAGTACTTC.

The V gene is TRBV5-4, the J gene TRBJ2-7, with D perhaps TRBD2 (6 bases). Germline V gives CDR1 SGHNT, CDR2 YYREEE (reference sequence). The CDR3 extends over 15 amino acids. Trimming stripped 4 bases from V and 5 bases from J, with 19 bases between. Here the CDR3 reads CASSLTGGAADEQYF. The CDR3 bases are TGTGCCAGCAGCCTTACCGGAGGGGCGGCGGACGAGCAGTACTTC.

This sequence joins TRBV7-9 and TRBJ2-7; 11 bases map to TRBD2. Germline V gene lookup returns CDR1 SEHNR and CDR2 FQNEAQ (reference sequence). The CDR3 has 16 residues. With V trimmed by 9 bases and J by 3 bases, 13 bases remained unmatched. Written as DNA, the CDR3 is TGTGCCAGTTTGGGGCCTCTAGCGGGAGGCCGCTACGAGCAGTACTTC. The encoded protein is CASLGPLAGGRYEQYF.

This clone was observed once. The V call is TRBV10-2, the J call TRBJ2-1; TRBD2 matches 10 bases. The CDR3 contains 16 residues. The ends lost 10 bases at V and 1 base at J; junction bases unmatched: 10. Germline CDR1 reads WSHSY; CDR2 reads SAAADI. As DNA, the CDR3 is TGCGCCACCGCTGGGCCTAGCGGGAGATCCTACAATGAGCAGTTCTTC. Residues: CATAGPSGRSYNEQFF.

V and J are TRBV19 and TRBJ2-1; 9 bases map to TRBD1. The CDR3 is made up of 19 amino acids. Germline V gene data show CDR1 as LNHDA and CDR2 as SQIVND (reference sequence). V gave up 0 bases and J gave up 4 bases; unmatched junction bases: 13. The CDR3, as DNA: TGTGCCAGTAGTATAGATTTAAAGCTAACAGGGGGCCAGTACAATGAGCAGTTCTTC. The encoded protein is CASSIDLKLTGGQYNEQFF.

The chain combines TRBV10-3 with TRBJ1-5; possible D gene TRBD1, 5 bases. The CDR3 is made up of 15 amino acids. Trimming shortened V by 5 bases and J by 5 bases, and 16 bases separated the two germline ends. Germline assignment: CDR1 ENHRY and CDR2 SYGVKD. The CDR3 sequence is CAISSGGGSDQPQHF. As DNA, the CDR3 is TGTGCCATCAGTTCCGGGGGGGGAAGCGATCAGCCCCAGCATTTT.

The genes are TRBV6-4 and TRBJ1-2, with TRBD1 as a possible D gene (6 bases). The CDR3 spans 15 residues. The V end was cut by 6 bases, the J end by 4 bases, with 18 bases between. In germline, CDR1 is MRHNA, CDR2 SNTAGT. The chain's CDR3 is CASRPDSGVSYGYTF. CDR3 nucleotides: TGTGCCAGCAGGCCGGACAGTGGGGTTTCCTATGGCTACACCTTC.

V gene TRBV5-1 combines with J gene TRBJ1-2, with TRBD1 as a possible D gene (5 bases). V dropped 3 bases and J dropped 6 bases, with 15 bases sitting between them. Germline CDR1 reads SGHRS; CDR2 reads YFSETQ. This CDR3 has 14 amino acids. The CDR3 nucleotides are TGCGCCAGCAGCTGGACGGTTGGGGGGGATGGCTACACCTTC. Protein product: CASSWTVGGDGYTF.

The rearrangement links TRBV27 to TRBJ2-1; weak D call: TRBD1 (5 bases). The CDR3 consists of 16 residues. V lost 6 bases and J 8 bases, leaving 23 bases between the germline ends. Germline CDR1 is MNHEY and CDR2 is SMNVEV (reference sequence). CDR3 region: CASSSPQVLGGHEQFF. The CDR3 DNA reads as TGTGCCAGCAGCAGCCCACAGGTGCTCGGTGGGCATGAGCAGTTCTTC.

To note about this clone: The junction departs from the called germline gene at one end, perhaps through a read error. The chain employs TRBV7-7 and TRBJ2-2, with 10 bases aligning to TRBD2. Germline loops: CDR1 SSHAT, CDR2 FNYEAQ (reference sequence). There are 19 residues in the CDR3. This chain's CDR3 is CASSPFLSGGAQDTGELFF. The CDR3 bases are TGTGCTAGCAGCCCGTTCTTGAGCGGGGGGGCTCAAGACACCGGGGAGCTGTTTTTT.

This chain uses TRBV7-2 with TRBJ1-1, with D maybe TRBD1 (6 bases). This CDR3 has 16 amino acids. Germline V gene sequence: CDR1 SGHTA, CDR2 FQGNSA. Deletions cut 7 bases from V and 8 bases from J, with 26 bases between. The CDR3 DNA reads TGTGCCAGCACCCCCTCCGGGGGGCGGAGGAGAGGGGAAGCTTTCTTT. This codes for CASTPSGGRRRGEAFF.

The chain links TRBV4-3 to TRBJ2-7; 8 nucleotides align to TRBD2. This CDR3 spans 15 amino acids. The germline V gene encodes CDR1 LGHNA and CDR2 YSLEER. With 0 bases clipped from V and 2 bases from J, the junction kept 3 bases outside the gene matches. The CDR3, as DNA: TGCGCCAGCAGCCAAGATCTCGGGGGGGCCTACGAGCAGTACTTC. As protein: CASSQDLGGAYEQYF.

This chain links TRBV29-1 with TRBJ1-4; D uncertain. CDR1 and CDR2 from the germline V gene are SQVTM and ANQGSEA. V was shortened by 2 bases and J by 3 bases, with 4 bases between the two germline ends. This CDR3 contains 12 residues. The DNA of the CDR3 is TGCAGCGTTGAACAGTCTAATGAAAAACTGTTTTTT. Its translation: CSVEQSNEKLFF.